This entry is about one T cell receptor beta chain. This entry is derived from a study of CD8+ T cells in alopecia areata. This CDR3 region has 13 residues. The V and J ends lost 4 bases and 3 bases respectively, with 12 bases between them. Germline V gene sequence: CDR1 GTSNPN, CDR2 SVGIG (reference sequence). cDNA prepared by RNA extraction and subsequent reverse transcription served as the template for sequencing. Produced via immunoSEQ multiplex PCR; TCRdb's table is partial and in-frame only. In the table there are under 300,000 clones, 60% of which are singletons. Documented treatment: oral pan-JAK inhibitor, 5-10 mg twice daily.

The clonotype comes from a human donor with alopecia areata. Sequences were derived from CD4+ T cells sorted from blood, sampled around week 54, from a patient treated with tofacitinib. This chain connects TRBV30 to TRBJ1-1, with D uncertain. The CDR3 DNA reads TGTGCCTGGATGATATTTAGAGACACTGAAGCTTTCTTT. It specifies CAWMIFRDTEAFF.